These 20 T cell receptor beta chains originate from one sample sequenced in a study of T cell responses to AZD1222 COVID-19 vaccine. TCRdb's table, derived via immunoSEQ multiplex PCR, lists solely in-frame clones and lacks some. The table has 130,000 to 150,000 clones, about nine tenths seen once. The material sequenced was peripheral blood, taken on day 0 of AZD1222 vaccination. These receptor sequences come from an adult in good health.

V usage is TRBV5-1 and J usage is TRBJ1-2; 8 nucleotides line up with TRBD1. Germline V gene data show CDR1 as SGHRS and CDR2 as YFSETQ. The trim removed 0 bases at V and 2 bases at J, leaving 0 bases unmatched. The CDR3 runs 14 residues. The CDR3 region has the DNA TGCGCCAGCAGCTTGGGGACAGGGAACTATGGCTACACCTTC. This gives the protein CASSLGTGNYGYTF. Full variable domain (remainder filled in from reference TRBV5-1 and TRBJ1-2): KAGVTQTPRYLIKTRGQQVTLSCSPISGHRSVSWYQQTPGQGLQFLFEYFSETQRNKGNFPGRFSGRQFSNSRSEMNVSTLELGDSALYLCASSLGTGNYGYTFGSGTRLTVV.

The V call is TRBV23-1, the J call TRBJ2-1; D unclear. TRBV23-1 is an ORF for which the function is uncertain. The CDR3 consists of 13 residues. Trimming left V 6 bases short and J 1 base short, with 7 bases between. The CDR3: CASSDISYNEQFF. CDR3 in DNA: TGCGCCAGCAGCGATATTTCCTACAATGAGCAGTTCTTC.

The chain recombines TRBV3-1 (or the pseudogene TRBV3-2) with TRBJ1-5; D might be TRBD1 (5 bases). The CDR3 is 14 residues long. V lost 6 bases, J lost 2 bases, and 11 bases lay in between. Looked up from germline, CDR1 is LGHDT and CDR2 is YNNKEL (reference sequence). The CDR3 here is CASSPIQGNQPQHF. In DNA form, the CDR3 reads TGTGCCAGCAGTCCCATACAGGGCAATCAGCCCCAGCATTTT.

The rearrangement uses TRBV14 and TRBJ1-4; D might be TRBD1 (5 bases). Trimming removed 4 bases at V and 6 bases at J, with 18 bases between. This CDR3 has 16 amino acids. Germline loops: CDR1 SGHDN, CDR2 FVKESK. This CDR3 reads CASSPGYRRGDEKLFF. CDR3 DNA sequence: TGTGCCAGCAGCCCCGGGTACAGGAGAGGGGATGAAAAACTGTTTTTT.

V gene TRBV2 combines with J gene TRBJ1-6; 8 nucleotides match TRBD1. Trimming took 1 base from V and 8 from J; bases not matched to a gene: 4. Germline V gene lookup returns CDR1 SNHLY and CDR2 FYNNEI. The CDR3 sequence is 15 residues long. The CDR3 region is CASSEEQGGDSPLHF. The CDR3 DNA reads as TGTGCCAGCAGTGAAGAACAGGGGGGCGATTCACCCCTCCACTTT.

The table lists this clone with a few counts. The chain has TRBV7-2 and TRBJ2-2; 15 bases are a match to TRBD2. With V trimmed by 10 bases and J by 1 base, 7 bases remained unmatched. There are 17 residues in the CDR3. Germline CDR1 and CDR2: SGHTA and FQGNSA. CDR3 in DNA: TGTGCCACCCGCGGGACTAGCGGGGGGATGAACACCGGGGAGCTGTTTTTT. Its translation: CATRGTSGGMNTGELFF.

V is TRBV30 and J is TRBJ1-5; possibly TRBD1 for D (6 bases). The germline V gene encodes CDR1 GTSNPN and CDR2 SVGIG (reference sequence). This CDR3 has 13 residues. V gave up 5 bases and J gave up 6 bases, with 14 bases separating them. In nucleotides, the CDR3 is TGTGCCTGGGCCACAGGGCTCGGTCAGCCCCAGCATTTT. The encoded protein is CAWATGLGQPQHF.

The V call is TRBV4-1, the J call TRBJ2-7; TRBD1 agrees at 7 bases. CDR1 is MGHRA and CDR2 is YSYEKL in the germline V gene. J gave up 3 bases and V 0 bases, and 5 bases lay outside the gene matches. There are 15 residues in the CDR3. The CDR3, as DNA: TGCGCCAGCAGCCAAGATTCCCGGGACAGCTACGAGCAGTACTTC. Encoded protein: CASSQDSRDSYEQYF.

The J gene is TRBJ2-3, the V gene TRBV7-2, with D hard to call. Germline assignment: CDR1 SGHTA and CDR2 FQGNSA. V was cut by 0 bases and J by 6 bases, with 4 bases left in between. The CDR3 spans 12 residues. The CDR3, as DNA: TGTGCCAGCAGCTTAGCATCCGATACGCAGTATTTT. Translation: CASSLASDTQYF.

The chain links TRBV14 to TRBJ2-5; maybe TRBD1 (5 bases). Trimming removed 6 bases at V and 5 bases at J, with 7 bases between. Per the germline V gene, CDR1 is SGHDN and CDR2 is FVKESK. The length of the CDR3 is 11 residues. In DNA, the CDR3 is TGTGCCAGCAGTAAGGGGGAGACCCAGTACTTC. Amino acids: CASSKGETQYF.

The rearrangement uses TRBV11-2 and TRBJ2-2, with 9 bases lining up with TRBD2. Trimming took 6 bases from V and 5 from J; bases not matched to a gene: 7. In germline, CDR1 is SGHAT, CDR2 FQNNGV. The CDR3 is 15 amino acids. CDR3 amino acids: CASSPIAGETGELFF. The DNA of the CDR3 is TGTGCCAGCAGTCCCATAGCGGGAGAAACCGGGGAGCTGTTTTTT.

The chain employs TRBV5-1 and TRBJ1-4; 7 bases align to TRBD1. CDR3 length equals 14 residues. The V and J ends lost 2 bases and 3 bases, in that order; junction bases with no gene match: 1. Looked up from germline, CDR1 is SGHRS and CDR2 is YFSETQ. This CDR3 reads CASSLGTANEKLFF. CDR3 sequence (DNA): TGCGCCAGCAGCTTAGGGACAGCTAATGAAAAACTGTTTTTT.

The V and J genes are TRBV12-3 or TRBV12-4 and TRBJ2-7, with D uncertain. V shed 6 bases and J shed 4 bases, with 7 bases lying between them. The CDR3 covers 11 residues. The CDR3 loop reads CASSMTYEQYF. The CDR3, as DNA: TGTGCCAGCAGCATGACTTACGAGCAGTACTTC.

This clone was seen a single time. This chain joins TRBV5-1 and TRBJ2-7, with 11 positions matching TRBD1. The CDR3 spans 15 residues. Trimming at V came to 1 base and at J to 3 bases, leaving 3 bases not matched to a gene. CDR1 and CDR2 (germline): SGHRS, YFSETQ. The CDR3 here is CASSLTGTGGYEQYF. The CDR3 DNA reads TGCGCCAGCAGCTTGACCGGGACAGGGGGCTACGAGCAGTACTTC.

The rearrangement joins TRBV9 to TRBJ2-1, with a weak D call TRBD1 (5 bases). The CDR3 loop spans 14 amino acids. Per germline, CDR1 SGDLS and CDR2 YYNGEE. V was clipped by 4 bases and J by 4 bases, with 12 bases between them. CDR3 loop: CASSFRQSYNEQFF. In nucleotides, the CDR3 is TGTGCCAGCAGCTTCCGACAGAGTTACAATGAGCAGTTCTTC.

The chain links TRBV5-1 to TRBJ1-1; D might be TRBD1 (6 bases). Trimming shortened V by 4 bases and J by 0 bases, and 10 bases separated the two germline ends. The CDR3 sequence is 14 residues long. Germline values: CDR1 SGHRS, CDR2 YFSETQ. The CDR3 coding sequence is TGCGCCAGCAGCCCGGGACAAATGAACACTGAAGCTTTCTTT. Its translation: CASSPGQMNTEAFF. The full variable domain, rest sourced from reference TRBV5-1 and TRBJ1-1, is KAGVTQTPRYLIKTRGQQVTLSCSPISGHRSVSWYQQTPGQGLQFLFEYFSETQRNKGNFPGRFSGRQFSNSRSEMNVSTLELGDSALYLCASSPGQMNTEAFFGQGTRLTVV.

A single count supports this clone. This sequence joins TRBV5-6 and TRBJ2-7, with TRBD1 matching 9 bases. Germline loops: CDR1 SGHDT, CDR2 YYEEEE. The CDR3 is 15 residues long. The V gene end was trimmed by 1 base and the J gene end by 3 bases; junction bases not matched to a gene: 5. The CDR3, as DNA: TGTGCCAGCAGCTTGCCGGGACAGGGTTACTACGAGCAGTACTTC. Its protein is CASSLPGQGYYEQYF.

The table lists this clone with a count of one. The V call is TRBV7-8, the J call TRBJ2-2; 9 bases line up with TRBD2. The length of the CDR3 is 17 residues. Germline trimming cut 7 bases from V and 5 bases from J; bases unmatched to any gene: 14. CDR1 is SGHVS, CDR2 FQNEAQ, per germline. CDR3 in amino acids: CASMRLAGGRGTGELFF. CDR3 DNA: TGTGCCAGCATGCGACTCGCGGGGGGGCGAGGGACCGGGGAGCTGTTTTTT.

In this sample, this clone turned up once. This chain links TRBV7-9 with TRBJ2-5; D gene unclear. Germline lookup yields CDR1 SEHNR and CDR2 FQNEAQ (reference sequence). The CDR3 is 13 residues long. V shed 1 base and J shed 3 bases, with 6 bases lying between them. Here the CDR3 reads CASSLDVEETQYF. CDR3 nucleotide sequence: TGTGCCAGCAGCTTAGACGTAGAAGAGACCCAGTACTTC.

This chain connects TRBV11-3 to TRBJ2-7; D uncertain. The germline V and J ends were trimmed by 0 bases and 0 bases, with 9 bases remaining between them. CDR3 length equals 15 residues. The germline V gene encodes CDR1 SGHNT and CDR2 YENEEA. DNA for the CDR3: TGTGCCAGCAGCTTAGATTCGTCTTACTCCTACGAGCAGTACTTC. This sequence encodes CASSLDSSYSYEQYF.